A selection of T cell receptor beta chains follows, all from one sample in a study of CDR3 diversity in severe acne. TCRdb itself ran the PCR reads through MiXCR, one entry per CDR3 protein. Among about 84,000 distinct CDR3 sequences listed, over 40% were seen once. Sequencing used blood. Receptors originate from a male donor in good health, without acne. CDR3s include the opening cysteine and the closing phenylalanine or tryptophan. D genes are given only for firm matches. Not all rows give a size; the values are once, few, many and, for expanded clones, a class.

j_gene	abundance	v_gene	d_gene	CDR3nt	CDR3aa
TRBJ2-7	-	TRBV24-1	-	TGTGCCACCAGTGCAGGGTCCTACGAGCAGTACTTC	CATSAGSYEQYF
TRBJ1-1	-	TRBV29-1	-	TGCAGCGTTGCTGACCCTCTAAACACTGAAGCTTTCTTT	CSVADPLNTEAFF
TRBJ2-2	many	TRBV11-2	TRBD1	TGTGCCAGCAGCTTAGGGGACAGGGAATCCGGGGAGCTGTTTTTT	CASSLGDRESGELFF
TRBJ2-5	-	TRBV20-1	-	TGCAGTGCCGCCGAGGAGACCCAGTACTTC	CSAAEETQYF
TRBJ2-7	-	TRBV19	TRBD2	TGTGCCAGTAGTATCGTACTAGCGGCCACCTACGAGCAGTACTTC	CASSIVLAATYEQYF
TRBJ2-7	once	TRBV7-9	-	TGTGCCAGCAGCTTAGCGCCCGCCTCCCCCCCCCCCCCCCAGTACTTC	CASSLAPASPPPPQYF
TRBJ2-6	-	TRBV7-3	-	TGTGCCAGCAGCCAAGTTGACAGCTCTGGGGCCAACGTCCTGACTTTC	CASSQVDSSGANVLTF
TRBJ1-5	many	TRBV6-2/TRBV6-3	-	TGTGCCAGCAGTTACTCGGCCGGAGGTAGCAATCAGCCCCAGCATTTT	CASSYSAGGSNQPQHF
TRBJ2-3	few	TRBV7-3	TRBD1	TGTGCCAGCAGCTGGACAGGGAGCACAGATACGCAGTATTTT	CASSWTGSTDTQYF
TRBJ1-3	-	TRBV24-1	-	TGTGCCACCAGTTTGGCGGGGGAAGTTGGAAACACCATATATTTT	CATSLAGEVGNTIYF
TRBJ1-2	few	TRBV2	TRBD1	TGTGCCAGCAGTGAGCAGGGGGCCGGTGGCTACACCTTC	CASSEQGAGGYTF
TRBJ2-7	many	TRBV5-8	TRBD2	TGTGCCAGCAGCGGGGGGCGGGAGGCTACCTACGAGCAGTACTTC	CASSGGREATYEQYF
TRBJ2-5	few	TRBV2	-	TGTGCCAGCAGGGACGGACGGAGCACGCAAGAGACCCAGTACTTC	CASRDGRSTQETQYF
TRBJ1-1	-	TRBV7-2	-	TGTGCCAGCAGCTTACGATTGGGGAACACTGAAGCTTTCTTT	CASSLRLGNTEAFF
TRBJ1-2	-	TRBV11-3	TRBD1	TGTGCCAGCAGCCTCGACAGGGTTGTATCCACCTTC	CASSLDRVVSTF
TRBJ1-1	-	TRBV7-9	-	TGTGCCAGCAGCCTCGGGACGGCGAACACTGAAGCTTTCTTT	CASSLGTANTEAFF
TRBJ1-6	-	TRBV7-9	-	TGTACCAGCAGCCATCGTCCCGGGGGGCAGGGCGGTTCACCCCTCCACTTT	CTSSHRPGGQGGSPLHF
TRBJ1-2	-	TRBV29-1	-	TGCAGCGTTGAAGATCTGGAAGTCTATGGCTACACCTTC	CSVEDLEVYGYTF
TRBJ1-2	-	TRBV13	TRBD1	TGTGCCAGCAGTTCCGGGACAGGGACTACAAACTATGGCTACACCTTC	CASSSGTGTTNYGYTF
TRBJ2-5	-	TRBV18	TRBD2	TGTGCCAGCTCACCAGTCAGCGGGAGGCACCAAGAGACCCAGTACTTC	CASSPVSGRHQETQYF
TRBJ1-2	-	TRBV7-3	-	TGTGCCAGCAGCTTGACTAGCAGTGGGCCAGCTCGTGGCTACACCTTC	CASSLTSSGPARGYTF
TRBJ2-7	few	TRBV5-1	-	TGCGCCAGCAGACGTGACAGCTCCTACGAGCAGTACTTC	CASRRDSSYEQYF
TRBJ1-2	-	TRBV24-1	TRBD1	TGTGCCAGCAGCCGCCAAGACAGGGCCCAGCTTTTTTATGGCTACACCTTC	CASSRQDRAQLFYGYTF
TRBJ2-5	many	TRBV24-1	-	TGTGCCACCAGTGACGGGACTTTCCAAGAGACCCAGTACTTC	CATSDGTFQETQYF
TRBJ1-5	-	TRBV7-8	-	TGTGCCAGCAACGGGGGGGGGTCTAATCAGCCCCAGCATTTT	CASNGGGSNQPQHF
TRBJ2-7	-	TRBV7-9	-	TGTGCCAGCAGCCACTCGGACGGTGCCTACGAGCAGTACTTC	CASSHSDGAYEQYF
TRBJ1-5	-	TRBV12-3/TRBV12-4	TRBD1	TGTGCCAGCGGAAAGGGGGCACAAGAGACCCAGCATTTT	CASGKGAQETQHF
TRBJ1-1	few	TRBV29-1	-	TGCAGCGTTGTCTGGGGGGCGACTGAAGCTTTCTTT	CSVVWGATEAFF
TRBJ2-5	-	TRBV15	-	TGTGCCACCAGCAGAGACGGGGGTCTCCAAGAGACCCAGTACTTC	CATSRDGGLQETQYF
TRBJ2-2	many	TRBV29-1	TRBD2	TGCAGCGTTGGAGCGGGAGTGCACGGGGAGCTGTTTTTT	CSVGAGVHGELFF
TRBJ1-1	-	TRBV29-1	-	TGCAGCGTTGAAGATCAGGAGAACACTGAAGCTTTCTTT	CSVEDQENTEAFF
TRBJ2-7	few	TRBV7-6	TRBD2	TGTGCCAGCAGCCATAGCGGGAGTCCCTACGAGCAGTACTTC	CASSHSGSPYEQYF
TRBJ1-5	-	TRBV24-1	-	TGTGCCACCAGTGATCCAGGGTTAAGTCAGCCCCAGCATTTT	CATSDPGLSQPQHF
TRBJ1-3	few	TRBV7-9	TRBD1	TGTGCCAGCAGCTGGGACCGGGACAGTTCCTCTGGAAACACCATATATTTT	CASSWDRDSSSGNTIYF
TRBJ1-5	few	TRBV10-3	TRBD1	TGTGCCATCAGTGAGGCGGGACAGGAGTATCAGCCCCAGCATTTT	CAISEAGQEYQPQHF
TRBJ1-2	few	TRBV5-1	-	TGCGCCAGCAGCTTGGATTCAGCCTACTATGGCTACACCTTC	CASSLDSAYYGYTF
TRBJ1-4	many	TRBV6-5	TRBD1	TGTGCCAGCAGTTACGGGACAGGGGGCAGTGAAAAACTGTTTTTT	CASSYGTGGSEKLFF
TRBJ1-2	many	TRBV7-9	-	TGTGCCAGCAGCCCCGGTATGGGGGGCAGTGGCTACACCTTC	CASSPGMGGSGYTF
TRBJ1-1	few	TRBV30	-	TGTGCCTGGAGTCACGGCGGGCACACTGAAGCTTTCTTT	CAWSHGGHTEAFF
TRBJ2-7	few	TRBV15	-	TGTGCCACCAGCAGAGATAATGGGCAGGCCGAGCAGTACTTC	CATSRDNGQAEQYF
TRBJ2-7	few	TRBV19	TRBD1	TGTGCCAGTAGTGACGACAGGGGTCTTCAGTACTTC	CASSDDRGLQYF
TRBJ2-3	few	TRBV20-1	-	TGCAGTTGGCAATCCGGGGATTGGGAGTTTTTCACAGATACGCAGTATTTT	CSWQSGDWEFFTDTQYF
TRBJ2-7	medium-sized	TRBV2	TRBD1	TGTGCCAGCAGTCCACGGACAGGGCACCACGAGCAGTACTTC	CASSPRTGHHEQYF